These 16 T cell receptor beta chains share one sample of origin, sequenced in a study of T-cell reconstitution after alpha-beta-depleted transplantation in children. Unique molecular identifiers were incorporated into the prepared TCRbeta library. TCRdb reprocessed the PCR reads with MiXCR, giving one entry per CDR3 protein. The table shows 300,000 or so distinct CDR3 sequences, with over 8% occurring only once. The sample in question was PBMCs from the stem cell graft donor, obtained from the stem cell graft. These receptors all stem from a human donor who donated a stem cell graft to a child with SCID.

The CDR3 region is CASSSTGHSNQPQHF. The CDR3 nucleotides are TGTGCCAGCAGCTCGACAGGTCATAGCAATCAGCCCCAGCATTTT. The J gene is TRBJ1-5, the V gene TRBV7-8; possible D gene TRBD1, 6 bases. V shed 4 bases and J shed 0 bases, with 10 bases lying between them. CDR1 and CDR2 from the germline V gene are SGHVS and FQNEAQ. The length of the CDR3 is 15 residues. Supplemented by reference TRBV7-8 and TRBJ1-5, the full variable domain reads GAGVSQSPRYKVAKRGQDVALRCDPISGHVSLFWYQQALGQGPEFLTYFQNEAQLDKSGLPSDRFFAERPEGSVSTLKIQRTQQEDSAVYLCASSSTGHSNQPQHFGDGTRLSIL.

This clonotype has just a few counts. The rearrangement uses TRBV7-9 and TRBJ1-1, with 7 bases aligning to TRBD1. CDR3 size: 13 residues. The ends lost 7 bases at V and 4 bases at J; junction bases unmatched: 6. The germline V gene has CDR1 SEHNR and CDR2 FQNEAQ (reference sequence). CDR3 sequence reads: CASTLGTATEAFF. CDR3 bases: TGTGCCAGCACCCTAGGGACAGCCACTGAAGCTTTCTTT. Variable domain in full (rest from reference TRBV7-9 and TRBJ1-1): DTGVSQNPRHKITKRGQNVTFRCDPISEHNRLYWYRQTLGQGPEFLTYFQNEAQLEKSRLLSDRFSAERPKGSFSTLEIQRTEQGDSAMYLCASTLGTATEAFFGQGTRLTVV.

This clonotype was counted many times. The chain is built from TRBV20-1 and TRBJ2-5, with D possibly being TRBD1 or TRBD2 (5 bases each). The V end lost 6 bases, the J end lost 4 bases, and 18 bases lay between the germline ends. From germline, CDR1 is DFQATT and CDR2 SNEGSKA (reference sequence). CDR3 length equals 14 residues. The DNA for the CDR3 is TGCAGTGCGCCGAGCCAGGGACGGGTAGAGACCCAGTACTTC. Translated: CSAPSQGRVETQYF.

This clonotype has at least ten counts. The rearrangement uses TRBV5-1 and TRBJ1-6, with D unclear. This CDR3 comprises 15 residues. Germline V gene sequence: CDR1 SGHRS, CDR2 YFSETQ. The V gene lost 6 bases and the J gene lost 6 bases, with 16 bases spanning the gap. This CDR3 reads CASTFWEGGNSPLHF. DNA for the CDR3: TGCGCCAGCACCTTTTGGGAGGGCGGTAATTCACCCCTCCACTTT.

The V gene is TRBV3-1, the J gene TRBJ2-3; possible D gene TRBD2, 7 bases. This CDR3 spans 15 amino acids. The V end lost 0 bases, the J end lost 13 bases, and 20 bases lay between the germline ends. Germline V gives CDR1 LGHDT, CDR2 YNNKEL (reference sequence). The CDR3 protein is CASSQDWGGAVQKYF. DNA for the CDR3: TGTGCCAGCAGCCAAGACTGGGGGGGGGCCGTTCAGAAGTATTTT.

This clonotype was seen ten or more times. This CDR3 is CASSWGQENTEAFF. In nucleotides, the CDR3 is TGCGCCAGCAGCTGGGGACAGGAGAACACTGAAGCTTTCTTT. The rearrangement uses TRBV5-1 and TRBJ1-1; 8 bases are shared with TRBD1. Germline V CDR1 and CDR2: SGHRS, YFSETQ. The CDR3 runs 14 residues. Germline trimming cut 3 bases from V and 1 base from J; bases unmatched to any gene: 2.

The chain links TRBV9 to TRBJ2-7; D not certain. The CDR3 has 14 residues. V was trimmed by 0 bases and J by 0 bases, leaving 7 bases between them. Germline values: CDR1 SGDLS, CDR2 YYNGEE. The CDR3 region is CASSVALDSYEQYF. The CDR3 region has the DNA TGTGCCAGCAGCGTAGCGCTAGACTCCTACGAGCAGTACTTC.

In this sample, this clonotype turned up many times. The rearrangement joins TRBV12-3 or TRBV12-4 to TRBJ1-4; TRBD1 matches at 8 bases. Trimming cost V 6 bases and J 5 bases; bases outside gene matches: 2. There are 13 residues in the CDR3. CDR3 coding DNA: TGTGCCAGCAGAAGGACAGGGAATGAAAAACTGTTTTTT. Translating it yields CASRRTGNEKLFF.

This chain uses TRBV10-3 with TRBJ2-3, with TRBD2 matching 9 bases. The CDR3 spans 14 residues. V shed 4 bases and J 4 bases; nucleotides not matched to a gene: 3. CDR1 is ENHRY, CDR2 SYGVKD, per germline. The CDR3 nucleotides are TGTGCCATCAGTGGAGCGGGGGGTGCAGATACGCAGTATTTT. Translated, it gives CAISGAGGADTQYF.

This clonotype was recorded a few times. The chain joins TRBV20-1 to TRBJ2-7, with D possibly TRBD1 on 5 matching bases. The CDR3 has 12 amino acids. The V gene lost 2 bases and the J gene lost 3 bases, with 8 bases spanning the gap. The germline gives CDR1 DFQATT, CDR2 SNEGSKA (reference sequence). The CDR3 here is CSARSDIYEQYF. CDR3 DNA sequence: TGCAGTGCTAGATCGGACATCTACGAGCAGTACTTC.

The chain joins TRBV5-1 to TRBJ1-1, with D possibly TRBD1 on 6 matching bases. V shed 4 bases and J shed 1 base, with 11 bases lying between them. The CDR3 has 14 amino acids. Germline assignment: CDR1 SGHRS and CDR2 YFSETQ. The CDR3 DNA follows: TGCGCCAGCAGCGCCGGACAGAAGAACACTGAAGCTTTCTTT. Translation: CASSAGQKNTEAFF.

Ten or more counts support this clonotype. The chain uses TRBV19 and TRBJ1-5, with a tentative D call TRBD1 (5 bases). This CDR3 has 16 residues. Deletions cut 3 bases from V and 2 bases from J, with 14 bases between. CDR1 and CDR2 (germline): LNHDA, SQIVND (reference sequence). This CDR3 reads CASSILIGGGNQPQHF. The CDR3, as DNA: TGTGCCAGTAGTATTTTAATCGGAGGGGGCAATCAGCCCCAGCATTTT.

This clonotype was picked up a small number of times. This chain connects TRBV3-1 to TRBJ2-7; D is undetermined. There are 15 residues in the CDR3. Trimming removed 1 base from V and 2 bases from J, with 12 bases in between. Germline V gene data show CDR1 as LGHDT and CDR2 as YNNKEL (reference sequence). CDR3 coding DNA: TGTGCCAGCAGCCAAGTTTCCATCGGAGCCTACGAGCAGTACTTC. Translated: CASSQVSIGAYEQYF.

This clonotype showed up many times. The V call is TRBV14, the J call TRBJ1-1, with D unclear. Germline V gives CDR1 SGHDN, CDR2 FVKESK. The CDR3 loop spans 13 amino acids. V lost 5 bases, J lost 3 bases, and 10 bases lay in between. The CDR3 bases are TGTGCCAGCAGCTCAGACGGCTACACTGAAGCTTTCTTT. It encodes CASSSDGYTEAFF.

In this sample, this clonotype turned up a few times. The J gene is TRBJ1-3, the V gene TRBV5-1; no clear D. CDR3 length equals 17 residues. Germline V lookup: CDR1 SGHRS, CDR2 YFSETQ. The germline V and J ends were trimmed by 0 bases and 0 bases, with 13 bases remaining between them. The DNA of the CDR3 is TGCGCCAGCAGCTTGGCCGCGACCGCTCACTCTGGAAACACCATATATTTT. Its protein is CASSLAATAHSGNTIYF.

This clonotype was seen a few times. This chain connects TRBV12-5 to TRBJ2-2; weak D call: TRBD2 (6 bases). The germline CDR1 and CDR2 sequences are LGHNT and FRNRAP. The germline V and J ends were trimmed by 6 bases and 5 bases, with 16 bases remaining between them. The CDR3 covers 15 residues. Written as DNA, the CDR3 is TGTGCTAGTGGAGGCCGGGGGACGCTGACCGGGGAGCTGTTTTTT. Translated, it gives CASGGRGTLTGELFF.